These 15 T cell receptor beta chains originate from one sample sequenced in a study of T cell changes during pregnancy in multiple sclerosis. The repertoire was sequenced with immunoSEQ multiplex PCR; TCRdb's copy has only in-frame clones and lacks some. The table shows about 60,000 clones, with roughly nine tenths occurring only once. Here the sequenced sample was CD4+ T cells from peripheral blood mononuclear cells, taken in the first trimester of pregnancy. The receptors were gathered from a female donor with multiple sclerosis, enrolled in a pregnancy study.

The chain combines TRBV11-3 with TRBJ2-6, with TRBD1 matching 8 bases. From germline, CDR1 is SGHNT and CDR2 YENEEA. V was clipped by 5 bases and J by 3 bases; unmatched bases: 6. The length of the CDR3 is 16 residues. The CDR3 DNA follows: TGTGCCAGCAGCGACAGGGGTTCTTATGGGGCCAACGTCCTGACTTTC. This encodes CASSDRGSYGANVLTF.

The CDR3 is CATSRDNTAYEQYF. CDR3 nucleotides: TGTGCCACCAGCAGAGATAACACAGCCTACGAGCAGTACTTC. The chain carries TRBV15 and TRBJ2-7; D remains ambiguous. CDR1 is LNHNV and CDR2 is YYDKDF in the germline V gene (reference sequence). The CDR3 contains 14 residues. The V gene lost 0 bases and the J gene lost 2 bases, with 8 bases spanning the gap.

This chain uses TRBV27 with TRBJ2-1, with D tentatively TRBD2 (6 bases). The CDR3 has 13 amino acids. Deletions cut 6 bases from V and 7 bases from J, with 13 bases between. Germline assignment: CDR1 MNHEY and CDR2 SMNVEV (reference sequence). CDR3 in amino acids: CASRDSGGNEQFF. The CDR3 nucleotides are TGTGCCAGCAGGGACTCCGGGGGAAATGAGCAGTTCTTC.

The CDR3 nucleotides read TGTGCCAGCAGCTTAGTGGCAAGTCAGCCCCAGCATTTT. Translation: CASSLVASQPQHF. The chain recombines TRBV7-2 with TRBJ1-5; D remains unclear. The V gene lost 1 base and the J gene lost 6 bases, with 7 bases spanning the gap. In germline, CDR1 is SGHTA, CDR2 FQGNSA. The CDR3 runs to 13 residues.

The V and J genes are TRBV19 and TRBJ2-2; 7 nucleotides align to TRBD2. The trim removed 5 bases at V and 2 bases at J, leaving 8 bases unmatched. The CDR3 runs 16 residues. Germline CDR1 reads LNHDA; CDR2 reads SQIVND (reference sequence). The CDR3, as DNA: TGTGCCAGTAGTTCCCCCCGGGGGGAAAACACCGGGGAGCTGTTTTTT. Its protein is CASSSPRGENTGELFF.

The chain combines TRBV6-5 with TRBJ1-6; no clear D gene. V lost 8 bases to trimming and J lost 3 bases, with 8 bases between them. Germline assignment: CDR1 MNHEY and CDR2 SVGAGI. The CDR3 has 13 residues. CDR3 loop: CASRTVYNSPLHF. The CDR3 coding sequence is TGTGCCAGCCGAACAGTCTATAATTCACCCCTCCACTTT.

CDR3 region: CASSGATGEPYEQYF. CDR3 bases: TGTGCCAGTAGTGGAGCGACAGGGGAACCCTACGAGCAGTACTTC. The V call is TRBV19, the J call TRBJ2-7; TRBD1 matches 8 bases. The junction had 8 bases not matched to a gene; V was cut back by 5 bases and J by 2 bases. This CDR3 contains 15 residues. Germline CDR1 LNHDA, CDR2 SQIVND (reference sequence). The entire variable domain, with the rest obtained from reference TRBV19 and TRBJ2-7, is as follows: DGGITQSPKYLFRKEGQNVTLSCEQNLNHDAMYWYRQDPGQGLRLIYYSQIVNDFQKGDIAEGYSVSREKKESFPLTVTSAQKNPTAFYLCASSGATGEPYEQYFGPGTRLTVT.

J is TRBJ1-3 and V is TRBV9, with no clear D. This CDR3 is 16 amino acids long. From germline, CDR1 is SGDLS and CDR2 YYNGEE. V was clipped by 0 bases and J by 1 base, with 11 bases between them. The CDR3 nucleotides are TGTGCCAGCAGCGTAGGAGGGTTCAAGTCTGGAAACACCATATATTTT. This encodes CASSVGGFKSGNTIYF.

The chain is built from TRBV7-2 and TRBJ1-3, with D unclear. CDR3 length equals 15 residues. With 1 base removed from V and 0 bases from J, the gap between germline ends came to 7 bases. The germline gives CDR1 SGHTA, CDR2 FQGNSA. The CDR3 DNA follows: TGTGCCAGCAGCTTAGAGCGGATCTCTGGAAACACCATATATTTT. Residues: CASSLERISGNTIYF. Complete variable domain (other parts from reference TRBV7-2 and TRBJ1-3): GAGVSQSPSNKVTEKGKDVELRCDPISGHTALYWYRQSLGQGLEFLIYFQGNSAPDKSGLPSDRFSAERTGGSVSTLTIQRTQQEDSAVYLCASSLERISGNTIYFGEGSWLTVV.

The chain recombines TRBV25-1 with TRBJ1-5; no firm D call. V dropped 0 bases and J dropped 4 bases, with 7 bases sitting between them. The CDR3 totals 14 residues. Germline V gives CDR1 MGHDK, CDR2 SYGVNS. The CDR3 bases are TGTGCCAGCAGTGAATACGGGTTAAATCAGCCCCAGCATTTT. Translation: CASSEYGLNQPQHF.

Of note for this clone: The sample has other DNA sequences that encode this CDR3 too. The rearrangement links TRBV9 to TRBJ2-6; D gene unclear. Germline values: CDR1 SGDLS, CDR2 YYNGEE. This CDR3 comprises 15 residues. V lost 0 bases and J lost 0, with 4 bases in between. The CDR3 region has the DNA TGTGCCAGCAGCGTAGCGGGCTCTGGGGCCAACGTCCTGACTTTC. Translating gives CASSVAGSGANVLTF.

This chain joins TRBV29-1 and TRBJ2-2; TRBD2 matches at 7 bases. Germline lookup yields CDR1 SQVTM and CDR2 ANQGSEA. With 7 bases clipped from V and 4 bases from J, the junction kept 3 bases outside the gene matches. The CDR3 length is 12 residues. In nucleotides, the CDR3 is TGCAGCGCGGGGGAGGGCACCGGGGAGCTGTTTTTT. It encodes CSAGEGTGELFF.

The chain is built from TRBV30 and TRBJ2-5; 12 bases map to TRBD2. Trimming at V came to 2 bases and at J to 6 bases, leaving 7 bases not matched to a gene. This CDR3 is 15 amino acids long. Germline assignment: CDR1 GTSNPN and CDR2 SVGIG (reference sequence). The DNA of the CDR3 is TGTGCCTGGAGTCCTCTAGCGGGGGGGTCGAAGACCCAGTACTTC. Amino acid sequence: CAWSPLAGGSKTQYF.

The rearrangement links TRBV7-2 to TRBJ2-1, with a tentative D call TRBD1 (5 bases). Germline values: CDR1 SGHTA, CDR2 FQGNSA. Trimming removed 5 bases at V and 5 bases at J, with 10 bases between. The CDR3 contains 13 residues. The CDR3 is CASSLRANNEQFF. Here the CDR3 DNA reads TGTGCCAGCAGCCTCAGGGCCAACAATGAGCAGTTCTTC.

The rearrangement uses TRBV11-3 and TRBJ2-3; 13 positions agree with TRBD2. Germline trimming cut 4 bases from V and 4 bases from J; bases unmatched to any gene: 5. The CDR3 length is 16 residues. The V gene's germline CDR1 is SGHNT and CDR2 YENEEA. Written as DNA, the CDR3 is TGTGCCAGCAGCTCCGGACTAGCGGGGGTCGCAGATACGCAGTATTTT. The encoded protein is CASSSGLAGVADTQYF.